This T cell receptor (beta chain) stems from a study of T cell responses to AZD1222 COVID-19 vaccine. Notes on the study in general: The study reported that nearly half of spike-specific TCRs target unmutated variant regions.

With respect to this clone: The antigen remains undetermined.

Generated by immunoSEQ multiplex PCR, the TCRdb table keeps only in-frame clones and is missing some. In all, the sample yields more than 110,000 clones. Germline V gives CDR1 LGHNA, CDR2 YSLEER. V lost 2 bases and J 5 bases, leaving 12 bases between the germline ends. This CDR3 is built from 14 residues. This sequence joins TRBV4-3 and TRBJ1-2; maybe TRBD1 (6 bases). The source is an adult in good health. The sample comprised peripheral blood. The CDR3 DNA is TGCGCCAGCAGCCAACAGGTGGGGGCTTATGGCTACACCTTC. Its translation: CASSQQVGAYGYTF.